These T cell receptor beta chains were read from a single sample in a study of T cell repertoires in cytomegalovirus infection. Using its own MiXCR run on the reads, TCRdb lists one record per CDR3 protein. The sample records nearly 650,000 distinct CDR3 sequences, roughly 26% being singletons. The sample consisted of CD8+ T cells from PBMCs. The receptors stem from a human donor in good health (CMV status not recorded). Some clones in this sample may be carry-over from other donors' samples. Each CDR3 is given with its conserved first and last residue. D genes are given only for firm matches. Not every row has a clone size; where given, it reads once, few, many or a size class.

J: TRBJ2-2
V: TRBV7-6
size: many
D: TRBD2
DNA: TGTGCCAGCAGCTTAATACCTCCGGGGGGATCGAACACCGGGGAGCTGTTTTTT
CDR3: CASSLIPPGGSNTGELFF

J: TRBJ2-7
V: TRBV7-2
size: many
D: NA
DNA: TGTGCCAGCAGCCTAGGACTAAACTACGAGCAGTACTTC
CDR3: CASSLGLNYEQYF

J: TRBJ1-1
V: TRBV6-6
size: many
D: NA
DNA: TGTGCCAGCAGTACGCCGGAGGGGAGGACTGAAGCTTTCTTT
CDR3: CASSTPEGRTEAFF

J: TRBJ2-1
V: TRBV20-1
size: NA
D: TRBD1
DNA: TGCAGTGCACCTACGACAGGGGGCAAACCCTACAATGAGCAGTTCTTC
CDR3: CSAPTTGGKPYNEQFF

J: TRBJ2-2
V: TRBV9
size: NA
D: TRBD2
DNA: TGTGCCAGCAGCGATGGGACTAGCTCGGAGGAGCTGTTTTTT
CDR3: CASSDGTSSEELFF

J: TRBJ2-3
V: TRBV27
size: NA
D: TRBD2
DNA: TGTGCCAGCAGCTTATACCGGGACTACACAGATACGCAGTATTTT
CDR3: CASSLYRDYTDTQYF

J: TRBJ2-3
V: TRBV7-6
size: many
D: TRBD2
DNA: TGTGCCAGCAGTTCTAGCGGGGGCGCGAGGGATACGCAGTATTTT
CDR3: CASSSSGGARDTQYF

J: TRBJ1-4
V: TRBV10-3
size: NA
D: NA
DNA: TGTGCCATCAATGAGTCGGGGGGGAAACTGTTTTTT
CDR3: CAINESGGKLFF

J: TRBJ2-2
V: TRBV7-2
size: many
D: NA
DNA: TGTGCCAGCAGACTCGGGGGATCGAACACCGGGGAGCTGTTTTTT
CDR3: CASRLGGSNTGELFF

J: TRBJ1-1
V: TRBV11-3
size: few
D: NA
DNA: TGTGCCAGCAGCTTAGAGGGGTGGACTGAAGCTTTCTTT
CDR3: CASSLEGWTEAFF

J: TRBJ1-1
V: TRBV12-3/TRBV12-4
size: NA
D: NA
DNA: TGTGCCAGCAGTCCCCGGGGCACAGTAGATGAAGCTTTCTTT
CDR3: CASSPRGTVDEAFF

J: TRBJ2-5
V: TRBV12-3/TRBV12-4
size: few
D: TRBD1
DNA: TGTGCCAGCAGTTCATCGGGACAGGGGGCAATACGAAAATACCAAGAGACCCAGTACTTC
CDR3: CASSSSGQGAIRKYQETQYF

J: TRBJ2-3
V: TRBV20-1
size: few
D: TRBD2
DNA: TGCAGTGCGAAACCCCTAGCGGGGAACACAGATACGCAGTATTTT
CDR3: CSAKPLAGNTDTQYF

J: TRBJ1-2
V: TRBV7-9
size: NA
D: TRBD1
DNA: TGTGCCAGCAGCTTAGTGCTGGGACAGGGGGTTTTTGGCTACACCTTC
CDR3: CASSLVLGQGVFGYTF

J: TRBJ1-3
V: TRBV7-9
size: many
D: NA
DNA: TGTGCCAGCAGCTTATCCACCAGCTCTGGAAACACCATATATTTT
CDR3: CASSLSTSSGNTIYF

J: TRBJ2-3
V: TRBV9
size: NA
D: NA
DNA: TGTGCCAGCACCGTAGGGCTTAGCACAGATACGCAGTATTTT
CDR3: CASTVGLSTDTQYF

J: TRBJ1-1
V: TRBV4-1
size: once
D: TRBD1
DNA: TGCGCCAGCAGCCAAGACGGGACAGGGATCACTGAAGCTTTCTTT
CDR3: CASSQDGTGITEAFF

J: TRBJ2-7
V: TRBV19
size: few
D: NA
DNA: TGTGCCAGTGCCCCAGGGGAAACCTACGAGCAGTACTTC
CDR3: CASAPGETYEQYF

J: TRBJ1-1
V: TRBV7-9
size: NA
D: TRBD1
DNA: TGTGCCAGCAGGGGGACAGGCGAAGCTTTCTTT
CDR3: CASRGTGEAFF

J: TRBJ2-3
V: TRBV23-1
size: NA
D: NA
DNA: TGCGCCAGCAGTCAATCACAGAGTAGCACAGATACGCAGTATTTT
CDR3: CASSQSQSSTDTQYF